Shown below are 16 T cell receptor beta chains from a single sample sequenced in a study of blood T cell repertoires in COVID-19. Sequenced by immunoSEQ multiplex PCR; TCRdb stores in-frame clones only, minus some. The repertoire holds roughly 130,000 clones, with about 88% as singletons. The sequenced material came from peripheral blood. Every receptor here comes from a man aged 50-60 years with active COVID-19.

The chain recombines TRBV7-6 with TRBJ1-1; 8 nucleotides align to TRBD1. In germline, CDR1 is SGHVS, CDR2 FNYEAQ. V was clipped by 4 bases and J by 5 bases; unmatched bases: 9. The CDR3 length is 15 residues. CDR3 nucleotide sequence: TGTGCCAGCAGCTCCCCTCAGGGGGCTGAGACTGAAGCTTTCTTT. Its protein is CASSSPQGAETEAFF.

This clone was counted a single time. The J gene is TRBJ1-4, the V gene TRBV7-9, with TRBD1 matching over 10 bases. The germline V gene encodes CDR1 SEHNR and CDR2 FQNEAQ (reference sequence). V gave up 4 bases and J gave up 4 bases; unmatched junction bases: 3. This CDR3 is built from 15 residues. The CDR3 nucleotides read TGTGCCAGCAGCTCGACAGGGGGCTATAATGAAAAACTGTTTTTT. It translates to CASSSTGGYNEKLFF.

The rearrangement joins TRBV5-8 to TRBJ1-4; 8 bases map to TRBD1. Germline V lookup: CDR1 SGHTS, CDR2 YDEGEE. The CDR3 runs to 16 residues. V was pared by 1 base and J by 8 bases, with 10 bases of the junction left unmatched. The CDR3: CASSLSNRGGSEKLFF. CDR3 DNA: TGTGCCAGCAGCTTGTCTAACAGGGGGGGTTCGGAAAAACTGTTTTTT. The whole variable domain, remainder taken from reference TRBV5-8 and TRBJ1-4, is EAGVTQSPTHLIKTRGQQATLRCSPISGHTSVYWYQQALGLGLQFLLWYDEGEERNRGNFPPRFSGRQFPNYSSELNVNALELEDSALYLCASSLSNRGGSEKLFFGSGTQLSVL.

The J gene is TRBJ2-7, the V gene TRBV4-1; no clear D gene. Germline V lookup: CDR1 MGHRA, CDR2 YSYEKL. CDR3 length: 13 residues. Trimming shortened V by 4 bases and J by 4 bases, and 11 bases separated the two germline ends. Written as DNA, the CDR3 is TGCGCCAGCAGCCGAGATATAAATTACGAGCAGTACGTC. Translating gives CASSRDINYEQYV.

This chain joins TRBV3-1 (or the pseudogene TRBV3-2) and TRBJ1-2; no clear D gene. Germline values: CDR1 LGHDT, CDR2 YNNKEL (reference sequence). The CDR3 totals 13 residues. Trimming removed 3 bases from V and 8 bases from J, with 13 bases in between. The chain's CDR3 is CASSHRGGNGYTF. In nucleotides, the CDR3 is TGTGCCAGCAGCCACCGGGGAGGAAACGGCTACACCTTC.

This chain joins TRBV11-3 and TRBJ2-5, with 14 bases matching TRBD2. CDR1 SGHNT and CDR2 YENEEA come from the germline V gene. The CDR3 totals 16 residues. Unmatched junction bases numbered 5, after V lost 3 bases and J lost 5 bases. The CDR3 DNA sequence: TGTGCCAGCAGCTTGGGACTAGCGGGAGTTGGGGAGACCCAGTACTTC. The encoded protein is CASSLGLAGVGETQYF.

CDR3 nucleotide sequence: TGTGCCAGTACCGACGGCGGGGGGGTCTCCTACAATGAGCAGTTCTTC. As protein: CASTDGGGVSYNEQFF. The chain joins TRBV19 to TRBJ2-1, with TRBD2 matching 9 bases. Germline V gives CDR1 LNHDA, CDR2 SQIVND (reference sequence). V trimming: 7 bases; J trimming: 0 bases; junction bases outside the gene matches: 7. This CDR3 spans 16 amino acids.

The chain recombines TRBV6-6 with TRBJ1-6, with unresolved D. With 0 bases removed from V and 7 bases from J, the gap between germline ends came to 7 bases. Germline V CDR1 and CDR2: MNHNY, SVGAGI (reference sequence). The CDR3 totals 14 residues. CDR3 sequence: CASSYSQENSPLHF. CDR3 in DNA: TGTGCCAGCAGTTACTCTCAGGAAAATTCACCCCTCCACTTT.

This chain connects TRBV7-9 to TRBJ2-3; 7 bases fit TRBD2. Germline CDR1 is SEHNR and CDR2 is FQNEAQ (reference sequence). The CDR3 consists of 16 residues. V trimming: 2 bases; J trimming: 2 bases; junction bases outside the gene matches: 7. CDR3 loop: CASSLRLGGVTDTQYF. CDR3 nucleotide sequence: TGTGCCAGCAGCTTAAGACTGGGGGGGGTCACAGATACGCAGTATTTT.

This chain links TRBV20-1 with TRBJ2-1, with 11 bases that match TRBD1. The CDR3 runs to 11 residues. The germline gives CDR1 DFQATT, CDR2 SNEGSKA (reference sequence). CDR3 coding DNA: TGCAGGGGACAGGGGGGGAATGAGCAGTTCTTC. It specifies CRGQGGNEQFF.

This chain joins TRBV5-1 and TRBJ1-1; possible D gene TRBD1, 6 bases. V was pared by 0 bases and J by 1 base, with 13 bases between. The CDR3 covers 16 residues. Germline CDR1 reads SGHRS; CDR2 reads YFSETQ. CDR3 nucleotides: TGCGCCAGCAGCTTGGGCCGGGACATCCAGAACACTGAAGCTTTCTTT. It is translated as CASSLGRDIQNTEAFF. Looking up the rest from reference TRBV5-1 and TRBJ1-1 gives the full variable domain: KAGVTQTPRYLIKTRGQQVTLSCSPISGHRSVSWYQQTPGQGLQFLFEYFSETQRNKGNFPGRFSGRQFSNSRSEMNVSTLELGDSALYLCASSLGRDIQNTEAFFGQGTRLTVV.

The chain carries TRBV29-1 and TRBJ2-7, with TRBD2 matching over 7 bases. The CDR3 runs to 12 residues. In germline, CDR1 is SQVTM, CDR2 ANQGSEA. J lost 7 bases, V lost 5 bases, and 8 bases had no gene match. In DNA, the CDR3 is TGCAGCGTTTCTTTGGCGGGAGATGAGCAGTACGTC. Translation: CSVSLAGDEQYV.

The rearrangement uses TRBV12-3 or TRBV12-4 and TRBJ2-1, with D tentatively TRBD1 (6 bases). V was pared by 6 bases and J by 6 bases, with 9 bases between. This CDR3 region has 12 residues. The CDR3 sequence is CASRRGTNEQFF. The CDR3, as DNA: TGTGCCAGCAGAAGGGGGACCAATGAGCAGTTCTTC.

CDR3 loop: CASRLTSGHYNEQFF. The CDR3 coding sequence is TGTGCCAGCAGGCTTACTAGCGGACACTACAATGAGCAGTTCTTC. The chain employs TRBV6-5 and TRBJ2-1; 8 positions match TRBD2. With V trimmed by 6 bases and J by 3 bases, 7 bases remained unmatched. Germline values: CDR1 MNHEY, CDR2 SVGAGI. CDR3 length: 15 amino acids.

This chain connects TRBV7-9 to TRBJ1-1; 8 nucleotides agree with TRBD1. The CDR3 extends over 16 amino acids. V trimming: 5 bases; J trimming: 4 bases; junction bases outside the gene matches: 12. CDR1 is SEHNR, CDR2 FQNEAQ, per germline (reference sequence). The CDR3 is CASSQLRGRFVTEAFF. The DNA for the CDR3 is TGTGCCAGCAGCCAACTCAGGGGGCGGTTCGTCACTGAAGCTTTCTTT.

The rearrangement joins TRBV19 to TRBJ1-5; D not certain. The CDR3 length is 16 residues. Germline V lookup: CDR1 LNHDA, CDR2 SQIVND (reference sequence). V was pared by 6 bases and J by 0 bases, with 15 bases between. The CDR3 sequence is CASSAPLQYSNQPQHF. CDR3 bases: TGTGCCAGTAGCGCCCCCCTTCAGTATAGCAATCAGCCCCAGCATTTT.